The present TCR delta chain was sequenced within a study of gamma-delta chains in newborns, infants, children. The wider study: Polyclonal expansion of innate γδ T cells after birth follows microbial exposure.

This clone appeared a few times. TCRdb processed the reads again with the CATT caller. The sample lists around 11,000 delta-chain clones; 3.5% were seen once. The germline CDR1 and CDR2 sequences are TSWWSYY and QGS. CDR3 length equals 22 residues. V was trimmed by 2 bases and J by 8 bases, leaving 39 bases between them. Sequencing was done on a sample of blood. The chain is built from TRDV1 and TRDJ1; either TRDD2 or TRDD3 may fit D (8 bases each). This sequence was found in a child who was a newborn, infant or young child, either healthy, febrile or measles-vaccinated (not recorded which). Here the CDR3 reads CALGEGLPNFYWGLRDQPKLIF. As DNA, the CDR3 is TGTGCTCTTGGGGAAGGCCTTCCTAACTTCTACTGGGGGCTTCGGGACCAGCCGAAACTCATCTTT.